These 30 T cell receptor beta chains were all obtained from the same sample, sequenced in a study of identifying expanded T cells in peripheral blood. Clones were read by immunoSEQ multiplex PCR, and TCRdb kept only the in-frame ones, dropping some. Of roughly 90,000 clones in the sample, about 85% were seen once. The specimen was blood. Receptor source: a person aged 18 to 75 in good health.

The chain is built from TRBV7-9 and TRBJ1-4, with D unresolved. CDR1 is SEHNR and CDR2 is FQNEAQ in the germline V gene (reference sequence). Trimming removed 0 bases from V and 3 bases from J, with 8 bases in between. The CDR3 runs to 15 residues. The CDR3 DNA reads as TGTGCCAGCAGCTTAGCTATGGGTTCTAATGAAAAACTGTTTTTT. Protein sequence: CASSLAMGSNEKLFF. The complete variable domain, with remaining parts taken from reference TRBV7-9 and TRBJ1-4, reads DTGVSQNPRHKITKRGQNVTFRCDPISEHNRLYWYRQTLGQGPEFLTYFQNEAQLEKSRLLSDRFSAERPKGSFSTLEIQRTEQGDSAMYLCASSLAMGSNEKLFFGSGTQLSVL.

The V gene is TRBV5-1, the J gene TRBJ2-2; D is tentatively TRBD1 or TRBD2 (7 bases each). Germline CDR1 and CDR2: SGHRS and YFSETQ. Trimming took off 4 bases at V and 7 bases at J, with 14 bases between the two ends. There are 14 residues in the CDR3. The CDR3 protein is CASSQQGRGGELFF. The CDR3 coding sequence is TGCGCCAGCAGCCAACAGGGGAGGGGCGGGGAGCTGTTTTTT.

The rearrangement links TRBV7-8 to TRBJ2-7, with 9 bases matching TRBD1. Germline-derived CDR1 and CDR2 are SGHVS and FQNEAQ. This CDR3 has 16 amino acids. J lost 5 bases, V lost 5 bases, and 13 bases had no gene match. The CDR3 sequence is CASSLGSRTGAHEQYF. The CDR3 DNA sequence: TGTGCCAGCAGCCTAGGAAGTAGGACAGGGGCCCACGAGCAGTACTTC.

This clone has just one count. V gene TRBV13 combines with J gene TRBJ2-1; D gene uncertain. Trimming cost V 1 base and J 0 bases, with 10 bases left between them. The CDR3 runs to 16 residues. Germline V gene lookup returns CDR1 PRHDT and CDR2 FYEKMQ (reference sequence). The CDR3 DNA follows: TGTGCCAGCAGCTTAGAACAGCCGAGCTCCTACAATGAGCAGTTCTTC. Its translation: CASSLEQPSSYNEQFF. The full variable domain, completed using reference TRBV13 and TRBJ2-1, is AAGVIQSPRHLIKEKRETATLKCYPIPRHDTVYWYQQGPGQDPQFLISFYEKMQSDKGSIPDRFSAQQFSDYHSELNMSSLELGDSALYFCASSLEQPSSYNEQFFGPGTRLTVL.

The chain carries TRBV11-2 and TRBJ2-3; D unresolved. Trimming pared 0 bases from V and 2 bases from J, leaving 9 bases between. The germline V gene encodes CDR1 SGHAT and CDR2 FQNNGV. CDR3 size: 15 residues. CDR3 amino acids: CASSLDLWDTDTQYF. CDR3 nucleotides: TGTGCCAGCAGCTTAGATCTCTGGGACACAGATACGCAGTATTTT.

The chain carries TRBV4-3 and TRBJ1-4, with D uncertain. CDR3 length: 17 residues. V lost 2 bases to trimming and J lost 4 bases, with 17 bases between them. Germline lookup yields CDR1 LGHNA and CDR2 YSLEER. DNA for the CDR3: TGCGCCAGCAGCCAAAGTTCTAGAGGGCGGAATAATGAAAAACTGTTTTTT. Protein: CASSQSSRGRNNEKLFF.

The chain joins TRBV6-6 to TRBJ2-5; weak D call: TRBD2 (5 bases). Germline V gene lookup returns CDR1 MNHNY and CDR2 SVGAGI (reference sequence). V was pared by 2 bases and J by 5 bases, with 12 bases between. The CDR3 length is 14 residues. CDR3 in amino acids: CASSYGSGRETQYF. Here the CDR3 DNA reads TGTGCCAGCAGTTACGGGTCGGGAAGGGAGACCCAGTACTTC.

Only a few counts were recorded for this clone. The chain carries TRBV11-2 and TRBJ1-6; 12 bases fit TRBD1. The germline V gene encodes CDR1 SGHAT and CDR2 FQNNGV. This CDR3 has 17 residues. The ends lost 5 bases at V and 9 bases at J; junction bases unmatched: 11. CDR3 nucleotide sequence: TGTGCCAGCAGCCCCCTGCTCGGGACAGGGGGCCGTTCACCCCTCCACTTT. This codes for CASSPLLGTGGRSPLHF.

V and J are TRBV7-2 and TRBJ2-3; 7 bases fit TRBD1. The germline V gene encodes CDR1 SGHTA and CDR2 FQGNSA. Trimming at V came to 11 bases and at J to 2 bases, leaving 4 bases not matched to a gene. The CDR3 extends over 12 amino acids. This CDR3 is CASGGFTDTQYF. In DNA, the CDR3 is TGTGCCTCAGGGGGATTCACAGATACGCAGTATTTT. The variable domain in full, completed from reference TRBV7-2 and TRBJ2-3, reads GAGVSQSPSNKVTEKGKDVELRCDPISGHTALYWYRQSLGQGLEFLIYFQGNSAPDKSGLPSDRFSAERTGGSVSTLTIQRTQQEDSAVYLCASGGFTDTQYFGPGTRLTVL.

The J gene is TRBJ1-2, the V gene TRBV5-1; 8 nucleotides line up with TRBD1. V was clipped by 5 bases and J by 2 bases; unmatched bases: 5. This CDR3 region has 14 residues. The germline V gene has CDR1 SGHRS and CDR2 YFSETQ. For the CDR3, the DNA is TGCGCCAGCAGTAAAGGACAGGGCAACTATGGCTACACCTTC. It codes for CASSKGQGNYGYTF. Full variable domain (remainder filled in from reference TRBV5-1 and TRBJ1-2): KAGVTQTPRYLIKTRGQQVTLSCSPISGHRSVSWYQQTPGQGLQFLFEYFSETQRNKGNFPGRFSGRQFSNSRSEMNVSTLELGDSALYLCASSKGQGNYGYTFGSGTRLTVV.

There are a few counts of this clone. The V and J genes are TRBV2 and TRBJ1-6; D remains ambiguous. CDR3 length equals 14 residues. The V and J ends lost 6 bases and 4 bases respectively, with 10 bases between them. The V gene's germline CDR1 is SNHLY and CDR2 FYNNEI. In DNA, the CDR3 is TGTGCCAGCAGGGTAACAGTGTATAATTCACCCCTCCACTTT. Translated: CASRVTVYNSPLHF.

The V and J genes are TRBV5-6 and TRBJ1-3; D uncertain. The CDR3 contains 18 residues. Trimming took off 0 bases at V and 1 base at J, with 17 bases between the two ends. Germline V CDR1 and CDR2: SGHDT, YYEEEE. The CDR3: CASSLAGRPVGSGNTIYF. CDR3 DNA: TGTGCCAGCAGCTTGGCCGGCAGACCGGTTGGGTCTGGAAACACCATATATTTT.

This clone turned up a few times. This chain links TRBV29-1 with TRBJ1-2; 9 bases fit TRBD1. Trimming took 2 bases from V and 7 from J; bases not matched to a gene: 5. In germline, CDR1 is SQVTM, CDR2 ANQGSEA. The CDR3 sequence is 13 residues long. CDR3 DNA sequence: TGCAGCGTTGAAACGGGACAGGGATCTGGCTACACCTTC. Translating gives CSVETGQGSGYTF.

The rearrangement uses TRBV11-2 and TRBJ1-1, with 8 bases aligning to TRBD1. Germline V CDR1 and CDR2: SGHAT, FQNNGV. The CDR3 sequence is 13 residues long. Germline trimming cut 5 bases from V and 8 bases from J; bases unmatched to any gene: 7. The CDR3 DNA follows: TGTGCCAGCAGCATACAGGGGGGCAGCGAAGCTTTCTTT. Translation: CASSIQGGSEAFF.

This chain joins TRBV7-2 and TRBJ1-4; no reliable D call. Germline assignment: CDR1 SGHTA and CDR2 FQGNSA. The length of the CDR3 is 14 residues. Trimming pared 3 bases from V and 5 bases from J, leaving 10 bases between. CDR3 DNA sequence: TGTGCCAGCAGCTTCCGGGTGGGGAATGAAAAACTGTTTTTT. Amino acids: CASSFRVGNEKLFF. Together with reference TRBV7-2 and TRBJ1-4, the CDR3 gives the full variable domain: GAGVSQSPSNKVTEKGKDVELRCDPISGHTALYWYRQSLGQGLEFLIYFQGNSAPDKSGLPSDRFSAERTGGSVSTLTIQRTQQEDSAVYLCASSFRVGNEKLFFGSGTQLSVL.

This clone showed up just once. The rearrangement joins TRBV2 to TRBJ2-5; 13 bases match TRBD2. CDR3 length equals 14 residues. V shed 6 bases, J shed 2 bases, and the junction held 0 bases outside the gene matches. The germline CDR1 and CDR2 sequences are SNHLY and FYNNEI. CDR3 sequence (DNA): TGTGCCAGCAGGACTAGCGGGGGGCAAGAGACCCAGTACTTC. Translating gives CASRTSGGQETQYF.

In this sample, this clone turned up a few times. The chain is built from TRBV4-1 and TRBJ2-2, with 9 bases aligning to TRBD2. Germline CDR1 is MGHRA and CDR2 is YSYEKL. The CDR3 consists of 19 residues. The V and J ends lost 2 bases and 7 bases, in that order; junction bases with no gene match: 17. The CDR3 sequence: CASSQQYRVPGLAGGELFF. The CDR3 DNA reads TGCGCCAGCAGCCAACAATATCGGGTACCGGGACTAGCTGGCGGGGAGCTGTTTTTT.

This chain uses TRBV7-9 with TRBJ1-3; D is unclear. V dropped 5 bases and J dropped 9 bases, with 20 bases sitting between them. CDR1 SEHNR and CDR2 FQNEAQ come from the germline V gene (reference sequence). The CDR3 has 15 amino acids. For the CDR3, the DNA is TGTGCCAGCAGCCCAAATCATCCGACGATGGGCACCATATATTTT. Translating it yields CASSPNHPTMGTIYF.

The chain has TRBV7-6 and TRBJ2-3; D may be TRBD1 (5 bases). The V and J ends lost 1 base and 0 bases respectively, with 8 bases between them. Germline CDR1 is SGHVS and CDR2 is FNYEAQ. The CDR3 covers 15 residues. The CDR3 here is CASSLGPGSTDTQYF. CDR3 nucleotides: TGTGCCAGCAGCTTAGGTCCAGGGAGCACAGATACGCAGTATTTT.

This chain links TRBV7-9 with TRBJ1-4; D unresolved. This CDR3 has 11 amino acids. Per the germline V gene, CDR1 is SEHNR and CDR2 is FQNEAQ (reference sequence). The CDR3 DNA reads as TGTGCGTCCAGAGGGAATGAAAAACTGTTTTTT. It codes for CASRGNEKLFF.

This chain uses TRBV11-3 with TRBJ1-6; 7 bases fit TRBD1. The CDR3 sequence is 14 residues long. Germline values: CDR1 SGHNT, CDR2 YENEEA. With 4 bases clipped from V and 12 bases from J, the junction kept 9 bases outside the gene matches. The CDR3 region is CASSSQGSGGPLHF. DNA of the CDR3: TGTGCCAGCAGCTCCCAAGGGTCAGGGGGACCCCTCCACTTT.

The chain is built from TRBV7-2 and TRBJ2-4; no reliable D call. Germline CDR1 and CDR2: SGHTA and FQGNSA. CDR3 length: 14 amino acids. Deletions cut 5 bases from V and 3 bases from J, with 11 bases between. The CDR3 reads CASSPGFIKNIQYF. DNA of the CDR3: TGTGCCAGCAGCCCGGGTTTTATCAAAAACATTCAGTACTTC.

J is TRBJ1-5 and V is TRBV6-1, with D possibly matching TRBD1 (6 bases). V lost 7 bases, J lost 9 bases, and 10 bases lay in between. The V gene's germline CDR1 is MNHNS and CDR2 SASEGT. CDR3 length: 11 residues. The CDR3 here is CASNRDGPQHF. The CDR3 DNA sequence: TGTGCCAGCAACAGGGACGGGCCCCAGCATTTT.

This sequence joins TRBV19 and TRBJ1-1, with 7 bases that match TRBD1. Trimming removed 6 bases from V and 4 bases from J; junction bases left unmatched: 2. The CDR3 extends over 12 amino acids. Germline CDR1 and CDR2: LNHDA and SQIVND (reference sequence). The CDR3 region has the DNA TGTGCCAGTAGGGACAGGACCACTGAAGCTTTCTTT. Its translation: CASRDRTTEAFF. Variable domain in full (rest from reference TRBV19 and TRBJ1-1): DGGITQSPKYLFRKEGQNVTLSCEQNLNHDAMYWYRQDPGQGLRLIYYSQIVNDFQKGDIAEGYSVSREKKESFPLTVTSAQKNPTAFYLCASRDRTTEAFFGQGTRLTVV.

The rearrangement links TRBV5-1 to TRBJ2-3; 7 bases are a match to TRBD1. From germline, CDR1 is SGHRS and CDR2 YFSETQ. The CDR3 totals 17 residues. V shed 1 base and J 2 bases; nucleotides not matched to a gene: 10. The CDR3: CASSLRGIGQATDTQYF. CDR3 DNA sequence: TGCGCCAGCAGCTTGAGAGGGATCGGACAGGCCACAGATACGCAGTATTTT.

This chain joins TRBV27 and TRBJ1-2; tentative D call: TRBD1 (5 bases). The CDR3 sequence is 16 residues long. V was pared by 6 bases and J by 3 bases, with 20 bases between. Germline lookup yields CDR1 MNHEY and CDR2 SMNVEV (reference sequence). This CDR3 is CASRNPTGSRDYGYTF. The CDR3 region has the DNA TGTGCCAGCAGGAATCCTACAGGTTCCAGAGACTATGGCTACACCTTC.

The chain combines TRBV23-1 with TRBJ2-1; TRBD1 might be the D (8 bases). TRBV23-1 is given ORF status, its function remaining uncertain. V shed 0 bases and J shed 8 bases, with 20 bases lying between them. The CDR3 runs 17 residues. As DNA, the CDR3 is TGCGCCAGCAGTCAATCCTGTCAGGGGGCGGGAGTCGATGAGCAGTTCTTC. Encoded protein: CASSQSCQGAGVDEQFF.

This sequence joins TRBV7-6 and TRBJ1-1, with D possibly TRBD1 on 5 matching bases. From germline, CDR1 is SGHVS and CDR2 FNYEAQ. The CDR3 runs 13 residues. V was trimmed by 4 bases and J by 4 bases, leaving 10 bases between them. The CDR3 loop reads CASSSPGGTEAFF. DNA for the CDR3: TGTGCCAGCAGCTCCCCGGGGGGCACTGAAGCTTTCTTT.

The chain recombines TRBV9 with TRBJ1-2; 7 bases align to TRBD1. The length of the CDR3 is 19 residues. Germline trimming cut 3 bases from V and 7 bases from J; bases unmatched to any gene: 24. The V gene's germline CDR1 is SGDLS and CDR2 YYNGEE. CDR3 sequence reads: CASSELANVPGQVFSGYTF. The CDR3 DNA is TGTGCCAGCAGCGAACTCGCGAACGTACCCGGACAGGTATTTAGTGGCTACACCTTC.

The chain carries TRBV9 and TRBJ1-2, with a possible D match to TRBD1 (6 bases). The germline CDR1 and CDR2 sequences are SGDLS and YYNGEE. The CDR3 runs to 15 residues. Trimming pared 3 bases from V and 2 bases from J, leaving 14 bases between. The CDR3 is CASSDRTELNYGYTF. DNA of the CDR3: TGTGCCAGCAGCGATCGGACAGAACTGAACTATGGCTACACCTTC. Combining the CDR3 with reference TRBV9 and TRBJ1-2 gives the whole variable domain DSGVTQTPKHLITATGQRVTLRCSPRSGDLSVYWYQQSLDQGLQFLIQYYNGEERAKGNILERFSAQQFPDLHSELNLSSLELGDSALYFCASSDRTELNYGYTFGSGTRLTVV.